The rows below give T cell receptor beta chains drawn from one sample of a study of neurological immune-mediated disorders. TCRdb itself ran the 5' RACE reads through MiXCR, one entry per CDR3 protein. Among more than 50,000 distinct CDR3 sequences listed, about 3.2% were seen once. Source material: PBMCs. The receptor set was obtained from a woman aged 55-69 years with multiple sclerosis. The CDR3 runs from the conserved cysteine through the conserved F or W. Each record gives: J gene, D gene, V gene, clone size, CDR3 protein, CDR3 DNA. The D gene is left open where the match is weak. Where a row states a size, it is once, few, many or the class of an expanded clone; other rows omit it.

j_call: TRBJ1-2; d_call: -; v_call: TRBV5-1; clone_size: many; cdr3_aa: CASSPRHGGYTF; cdr3_nt: TGCGCCAGCAGCCCAAGACATGGGGGCTACACCTTC
j_call: TRBJ2-7; d_call: TRBD2; v_call: TRBV20-1; clone_size: many; cdr3_aa: CSASTSGRASEQYF; cdr3_nt: TGCAGTGCTAGTACTAGCGGGAGGGCCTCCGAGCAGTACTTC
j_call: TRBJ1-4; d_call: -; v_call: TRBV20-1; clone_size: many; cdr3_aa: CSARSSPATNEKLFF; cdr3_nt: TGCAGTGCTAGAAGTAGCCCTGCAACTAATGAAAAACTGTTTTTT
j_call: TRBJ1-4; d_call: TRBD1; v_call: TRBV18; clone_size: many; cdr3_aa: CASSSRTGFKLFF; cdr3_nt: TGTGCCAGCTCATCTCGGACAGGGTTCAAACTGTTTTTT
j_call: TRBJ1-4; d_call: -; v_call: TRBV18; clone_size: many; cdr3_aa: CASSRGRGAVYEKLFF; cdr3_nt: TGTGCCAGCTCACGGGGCCGGGGGGCCGTTTATGAAAAACTGTTTTTT
j_call: TRBJ2-1; d_call: -; v_call: TRBV7-2; clone_size: many; cdr3_aa: CASSLSSPYNEQFF; cdr3_nt: TGTGCCAGCAGCCTCTCCTCCCCCTACAATGAGCAGTTCTTC
j_call: TRBJ1-5; d_call: -; v_call: TRBV5-1; clone_size: many; cdr3_aa: CASSKQGNSNQPQHF; cdr3_nt: TGCGCCAGCAGCAAGCAGGGGAATAGCAATCAGCCCCAGCATTTT
j_call: TRBJ2-5; d_call: -; v_call: TRBV6-5; clone_size: many; cdr3_aa: CASSRDWGYGTEMMETQYF; cdr3_nt: TGTGCCAGCAGTCGGGACTGGGGCTACGGGACTGAGATGATGGAGACCCAGTACTTC
j_call: TRBJ1-3; d_call: -; v_call: TRBV4-2; clone_size: many; cdr3_aa: CASSQAGISGNTIYF; cdr3_nt: TGTGCCAGCAGCCAAGCCGGCATCTCTGGAAACACCATATATTTT
j_call: TRBJ1-1; d_call: TRBD1; v_call: TRBV27; clone_size: many; cdr3_aa: CASSLWGTGGVTEAFF; cdr3_nt: TGTGCCAGCAGTTTATGGGGGACAGGGGGCGTGACTGAAGCTTTCTTT
j_call: TRBJ1-2; d_call: -; v_call: TRBV11-2; clone_size: many; cdr3_aa: CASSSSRVYGYTF; cdr3_nt: TGTGCCAGCAGCTCTTCCAGGGTCTATGGCTACACCTTC
j_call: TRBJ2-1; d_call: -; v_call: TRBV15; clone_size: many; cdr3_aa: CATSLGLGKPYNEQFF; cdr3_nt: TGTGCCACCAGTTTAGGACTCGGGAAGCCCTACAATGAGCAGTTCTTC
j_call: TRBJ1-6; d_call: -; v_call: TRBV3-1; clone_size: many; cdr3_aa: CASSQDGDYNSPLHF; cdr3_nt: TGTGCCAGCAGCCAAGATGGGGACTATAATTCACCCCTCCACTTT
j_call: TRBJ1-1; d_call: -; v_call: TRBV7-3; clone_size: many; cdr3_aa: CASSRKGSGTEAFF; cdr3_nt: TGTGCCAGCAGCCGTAAGGGTAGCGGCACTGAAGCTTTCTTT
j_call: TRBJ2-5; d_call: -; v_call: TRBV29-1; clone_size: many; cdr3_aa: CSVVGYQETQYF; cdr3_nt: TGCAGCGTTGTAGGCTACCAAGAGACCCAGTACTTC
j_call: TRBJ1-4; d_call: -; v_call: TRBV18; clone_size: -; cdr3_aa: CASSRRGEELFF; cdr3_nt: TGTGCCAGCTCACGTCGGGGGGAGGAACTGTTTTTT
j_call: TRBJ2-6; d_call: -; v_call: TRBV19; clone_size: -; cdr3_aa: CASSITDSGANVLTF; cdr3_nt: TGTGCCAGTAGTATCACAGACTCTGGGGCCAACGTCCTGACTTTC
j_call: TRBJ2-7; d_call: TRBD2; v_call: TRBV6-6; clone_size: many; cdr3_aa: CASSYTGGAYEQYF; cdr3_nt: TGTGCCAGCAGTTACACGGGAGGGGCCTACGAGCAGTACTTC
j_call: TRBJ2-3; d_call: TRBD1; v_call: TRBV5-6; clone_size: many; cdr3_aa: CASSLGGTGGDTQYF; cdr3_nt: TGTGCCAGCAGCTTGGGAGGTACAGGGGGAGATACGCAGTATTTT
j_call: TRBJ2-5; d_call: -; v_call: TRBV10-3; clone_size: many; cdr3_aa: CAISAARGDRETQYF; cdr3_nt: TGTGCCATCAGTGCGGCCAGGGGGGACAGAGAGACCCAGTACTTC
j_call: TRBJ1-5; d_call: -; v_call: TRBV5-1; clone_size: many; cdr3_aa: CASAPEDLNQPQHF; cdr3_nt: TGCGCCAGCGCCCCCGAGGACCTAAATCAGCCCCAGCATTTT
j_call: TRBJ2-3; d_call: TRBD1; v_call: TRBV5-1; clone_size: many; cdr3_aa: CASSRNRGDTQYF; cdr3_nt: TGCGCCAGCAGCCGAAACAGGGGAGATACGCAGTATTTT
j_call: TRBJ2-3; d_call: -; v_call: TRBV12-3/TRBV12-4; clone_size: -; cdr3_aa: CASSLGPSGPLSTDTQYF; cdr3_nt: TGTGCCAGCAGTTTAGGCCCGTCAGGACCGTTAAGCACAGATACGCAGTATTTT
j_call: TRBJ1-1; d_call: -; v_call: TRBV6-6; clone_size: many; cdr3_aa: CASSYPDLEAFF; cdr3_nt: TGTGCCAGCAGTTACCCGGACCTTGAAGCTTTCTTT
j_call: TRBJ2-3; d_call: -; v_call: TRBV11-2; clone_size: many; cdr3_aa: CASRLAFTSTDTQYF; cdr3_nt: TGTGCCAGCAGATTAGCGTTCACTAGCACAGATACGCAGTATTTT
j_call: TRBJ2-7; d_call: TRBD2; v_call: TRBV3-1; clone_size: many; cdr3_aa: CASKREGFYEQYF; cdr3_nt: TGTGCCAGCAAGCGGGAGGGTTTTTACGAGCAGTACTTC
j_call: TRBJ1-1; d_call: TRBD1; v_call: TRBV5-1; clone_size: many; cdr3_aa: CASGGASGGVNTEAFF; cdr3_nt: TGCGCCAGCGGTGGAGCCTCAGGGGGCGTCAACACTGAAGCTTTCTTT
j_call: TRBJ2-7; d_call: TRBD1; v_call: TRBV6-1; clone_size: many; cdr3_aa: CASSVTGAYSYEQYF; cdr3_nt: TGTGCCAGCAGTGTCACAGGGGCCTACTCCTACGAGCAGTACTTC
j_call: TRBJ2-5; d_call: TRBD2; v_call: TRBV12-3/TRBV12-4; clone_size: few; cdr3_aa: CASSSPGGWETQYF; cdr3_nt: TGTGCCAGCAGTTCCCCCGGGGGGTGGGAGACCCAGTACTTC
j_call: TRBJ2-2; d_call: TRBD2; v_call: TRBV6-1; clone_size: many; cdr3_aa: CASSQGLAGGLVTGELFF; cdr3_nt: TGTGCCAGCAGTCAAGGACTAGCGGGAGGGCTGGTCACCGGGGAGCTGTTTTTT
j_call: TRBJ2-3; d_call: -; v_call: TRBV4-3; clone_size: -; cdr3_aa: CASSQGGGGDTQYF; cdr3_nt: TGCGCCAGCAGCCAAGGGGGAGGTGGCGATACGCAGTATTTT
j_call: TRBJ2-3; d_call: -; v_call: TRBV20-1; clone_size: many; cdr3_aa: CSASGSGAGLKSSTDTQYF; cdr3_nt: TGCAGTGCTAGCGGTAGTGGGGCGGGTTTAAAATCTAGCACAGATACGCAGTATTTT
j_call: TRBJ2-5; d_call: TRBD1; v_call: TRBV4-3; clone_size: many; cdr3_aa: CASSQDLQGMYQETQYF; cdr3_nt: TGCGCCAGCAGCCAAGATCTACAGGGGATGTACCAAGAGACCCAGTACTTC
j_call: TRBJ2-7; d_call: -; v_call: TRBV11-2; clone_size: many; cdr3_aa: CASSPWGSVSSYEQYF; cdr3_nt: TGTGCCAGCAGCCCCTGGGGGTCAGTCAGCTCCTACGAGCAGTACTTC
j_call: TRBJ2-7; d_call: TRBD1; v_call: TRBV10-3; clone_size: many; cdr3_aa: CAISGPGQRSHEQYF; cdr3_nt: TGTGCCATCAGTGGACCGGGACAGCGTTCGCACGAGCAGTACTTC
j_call: TRBJ2-7; d_call: TRBD1; v_call: TRBV7-2; clone_size: many; cdr3_aa: CASSLVRRTGTYEQYF; cdr3_nt: TGTGCCAGCAGCTTAGTACGAAGGACAGGGACCTACGAGCAGTACTTC
j_call: TRBJ1-1; d_call: -; v_call: TRBV7-9; clone_size: many; cdr3_aa: CASSFELTTVNTEAFF; cdr3_nt: TGTGCCAGCAGCTTCGAGCTTACGACAGTGAACACTGAAGCTTTCTTT
j_call: TRBJ2-5; d_call: -; v_call: TRBV5-1; clone_size: many; cdr3_aa: CASRIGPGQETQYF; cdr3_nt: TGCGCCAGCAGAATTGGACCCGGCCAAGAGACCCAGTACTTC
j_call: TRBJ2-7; d_call: -; v_call: TRBV18; clone_size: -; cdr3_aa: CASSPRTSGGEQYF; cdr3_nt: TGTGCCAGCTCCCCTCGGACAAGCGGAGGCGAGCAGTACTTC
j_call: TRBJ2-2; d_call: -; v_call: TRBV5-1; clone_size: many; cdr3_aa: CASSQNRQNTGELFF; cdr3_nt: TGCGCCAGCAGCCAGAATAGACAAAACACCGGGGAGCTGTTTTTT
j_call: TRBJ2-7; d_call: TRBD1; v_call: TRBV18; clone_size: many; cdr3_aa: CASSPSPGTGARIEQYF; cdr3_nt: TGTGCCAGCTCACCGTCACCCGGGACAGGGGCTCGGATCGAGCAGTACTTC
j_call: TRBJ2-1; d_call: TRBD2; v_call: TRBV3-1; clone_size: many; cdr3_aa: CASSQSTSWNEQFF; cdr3_nt: TGTGCCAGCAGCCAATCGACTAGCTGGAATGAGCAGTTCTTC
j_call: TRBJ1-6; d_call: -; v_call: TRBV12-3/TRBV12-4; clone_size: many; cdr3_aa: CASSYQDNSPLHF; cdr3_nt: TGTGCCAGCAGTTACCAGGACAATTCACCCCTCCACTTT
j_call: TRBJ2-2; d_call: -; v_call: TRBV29-1; clone_size: many; cdr3_aa: CSVVATSPTGELFF; cdr3_nt: TGCAGCGTTGTGGCCACTAGTCCCACCGGGGAGCTGTTTTTT
j_call: TRBJ1-5; d_call: -; v_call: TRBV7-3; clone_size: many; cdr3_aa: CASSLQGIGNQPQHF; cdr3_nt: TGTGCCAGCAGCCTCCAGGGAATCGGCAATCAGCCCCAGCATTTT
j_call: TRBJ1-1; d_call: -; v_call: TRBV4-1; clone_size: many; cdr3_aa: CASSQEVRGIEAFF; cdr3_nt: TGCGCCAGCAGCCAAGAAGTACGGGGGATAGAAGCTTTCTTT
j_call: TRBJ1-1; d_call: TRBD1; v_call: TRBV5-1; clone_size: many; cdr3_aa: CASSPRTGSATEAFF; cdr3_nt: TGCGCCAGCAGCCCCAGGACAGGGTCGGCCACTGAAGCTTTCTTT